Listed here is a single T cell receptor (beta chain). The sample originates from a study of prognosis after radiotherapy for stage I lung cancer. Trimming left V 3 bases short and J 9 bases short, with 18 bases between. This CDR3 is 16 amino acids long. CDR1 is MNHEY, CDR2 SVGAGI, per germline. Genomic DNA yielded TCR beta CDR3, amplified by two-round multiplex PCR. Each TRBV and TRBJ gene had its own primer in the first PCR round. MiXCR, run by TCRdb on the multiplex PCR reads, gives a single entry per CDR3 protein. The sample comprises some 14,000 distinct CDR3 sequences, approximately 30% of which are singletons, and roughly 12% rests with the top ten.

This receptor was taken from a donor aged 50 or older with non-small cell lung cancer. This sample comprised PBMCs, obtained before or after stereotactic body radiation therapy (not recorded which). V and J are TRBV6-5 and TRBJ1-6, with a weak D call TRBD1 (5 bases). CDR3 nucleotide sequence: TGTGCCAGCAGTTATTGCGACGGGGGACGAGGTTCACCCCTCCACTTT. Encoded protein: CASSYCDGGRGSPLHF.